This TCR beta chain originates from a study of T cells in Graves' hyperthyroidism and ophthalmopathy (dated by TCRdb to the late 2010s). For the study in its entirety: Peripheral blood was collected at initial diagnosis, before any treatment. Once sampling was done, hyperthyroidism patients were given methimazole at a starting dose of 30 mg daily, whereas ophthalmopathy patients were given high-dose intravenous methylprednisolone. The study also compared thyroid tissue and blood T-cell repertoires from roughly 6 Graves' hyperthyroidism patients. TCR Vbeta CDR3 sequencing of 120 to 150 peripheral blood samples (about 45 ophthalmopathy, about 75 hyperthyroidism and some 17 progressor patients) is reported in the paper. The approximately 98 discovery patients were randomly divided into training and test sets at a 7:3 ratio. To identify TCR V-J signatures that set the groups apart, the researchers used a discovery cohort of about a hundred patients, made up of 40 to 45 with Graves' ophthalmopathy and 57 with stable Graves' hyperthyroidism. An independent validation cohort of about 19 hyperthyroidism patients and 15 or so patients who later progressed to ophthalmopathy tested prospective prediction of ophthalmopathy. Results and caveats for the whole study, not just this receptor: Ophthalmopathy was separated from stable hyperthyroidism by a 13 V-J signature model, with about 86% sensitivity and approximately 81% specificity obtained in cross-validation and 80%/75% obtained in testing. Blood samples also contained most of the expanded thyroid clonotypes (frequency above 0.001), which suggests that blood repertoires may reflect thyroid immune responses. During validation, the model predicted progression to ophthalmopathy a median of about 5.9 months ahead of onset, with approximately 70% sensitivity and under 85% specificity. Sample size was not statistically predetermined, and investigators were not blinded to group allocation.

This clonotype has a count of ten or more. The antigen it binds to is not known. Per-nucleotide qualities are absent, and no much larger clonotype sits a single base away. The CDR1 and CDR2 encoded by the germline V gene are SQVTM and ANQGSEA. V gives up 3 bases and J gives up 5 bases, and the segment between their germline ends measures 16 bases. The CDR3, from cysteine to phenylalanine, totals 14 residues. The only DNA kept is the CDR3, 42 bases in frame from the first base. Amplification of TCR beta CDR3 regions was carried out from RNA transcripts. The TCR CDR3 was subjected to a first round of RT-PCR using the HTBI primer set and the Qiagen OneStep RT-PCR kit. Libraries were constructed in a second round of multiplex PCR, after which size selection and purification were performed. Paired-end sequencing of the libraries was performed with 100 bp reads on an Illumina HiSeq2000. Per the authors' processing: Raw data were processed with SOAPnuke, discarding reads with adapters, uncalled bases, mean Phred below 15, or no exact constant-primer or identifier match. COPE v1.2.5 was used to merge high-quality paired reads, and clonotypes were defined as unique nucleotide sequences. Clonotypes were aligned to IMGT TRBV, TRBD and TRBJ reference segments using MiTCR v1.1. The analysis was restricted to V-J combinations with a frequency above 0.0001, which together covered 99.2% of the repertoires. A TCS score was defined as the ratio between F50 (clonal expansion) and ExV (chaos), using BLOSUM62-based TCRdist between CDR3 peptides within each V-J. Welch's t-statistics and random forest reduced approximately 520 V-J features to 13, which were used in a naive Bayes classifier (R e1071). TCRdb applied fastp at Q25 and MiXCR to the public reads, then kept only in-frame beta chains. Rows matching on CDR3 protein sequence are summarized as one entry with the most common DNA and genes. V and J calls and clone size were set by TCRdb, not the authors. A total of some 400,000 distinct CDR3 sequences appear in this sample, approximately 15% of them only once. The ten most abundant clones make up 11% of the sample.

Graves' hyperthyroidism was defined as stable when no progression to ophthalmopathy occurred over 18 months of follow-up. Hyperthyroidism patients were newly diagnosed, had a disease duration of under 2 months, and were aged 18 to 65 years. Any patient with an uncontrolled infection, another autoimmune disease, pregnancy or lactation was excluded. Diagnoses were established on the basis of clinical symptoms, serum thyroxine and TRAb, thyroid ultrasound, and orbital computed tomography. PBMCs were separated from under 12 ml of fresh peripheral blood using Ficoll-Paque density gradient centrifugation. Total RNA was extracted using Trizol reagent, and RNA quality was assessed on an Agilent 2100 Bioanalyzer.

The TCR originated in a woman between 55 and 75 years old with Graves' hyperthyroidism. The sample comprised blood. The rearrangement combines TRBV29-1 with TRBJ2-5; TRBD1 could be the D gene, as 5 bases match. The DNA sequence reads TGCAGCGTTGAGGCAATCGGCAGGGTCGAGACCCAGTACTTC. This encodes CSVEAIGRVETQYF.